This T cell receptor (beta chain) was retrieved from a study of cytomegalovirus exposure and HLA in healthy donors. Study-wide results and limits: Among TCR beta chains, those listed as cytomegalovirus-associated numbered over 150. Reports indicated that the classifier achieved high specificity and sensitivity in diagnosing cytomegalovirus status. In vitro work confirmed that a few CMV-associated chains recognize CMV antigens. The tendency of first-cohort TCR clusters to co-occur in the roughly 120 validation repertoires was identified by a subsequent analysis.

Sequenced by immunoSEQ multiplex PCR; TCRdb stores in-frame clones only, minus some. The sample contains 300,000 to 350,000 clones, approximately 91% of which appear only once. On this clone: The antigen remains unidentified.

The CDR3 contains 16 residues. CDR1 SGHDT and CDR2 YYEEEE come from the germline V gene. Trimming removed 4 bases at V and 0 bases at J, with 16 bases between. The sequenced sample consisted of PBMCs. The sequence derives from a young man in good health and CMV-seronegative. The V and J genes are TRBV5-6 and TRBJ1-1; possibly TRBD1 for D (6 bases). Written as DNA, the CDR3 is TGTGCCAGCAGCCCGGGGTACAGGGCCTTGAACACTGAAGCTTTCTTT. Residues: CASSPGYRALNTEAFF.